One sample yielded the 20 T cell receptor beta chains listed below, sequenced in a study of CD8 T cells in ankylosing spondylitis. Study-wide results and caveats: Blood of patients with ankylosing spondylitis appeared to be characterized by a TCR beta motif of several highly homologous variants.

TCRdb processed the 5' RACE reads anew with MiXCR; each CDR3 protein has one entry. Found here are some 840,000 distinct CDR3 sequences, 10% to 15% of them singletons; the top ten hold 0.51%. No antigen is known for these receptors. Sequenced sample: blood, either unsorted or a sorted T cell fraction (not recorded which). The origin of the receptors is a male donor with ankylosing spondylitis.

Ten or more counts support this clonotype. V and J are TRBV29-1 and TRBJ2-1, with D perhaps matching TRBD2 (6 bases). The CDR3 covers 14 residues. V gave up 8 bases and J gave up 2 bases, with 16 bases separating them. Germline-derived CDR1 and CDR2 are SQVTM and ANQGSEA. CDR3 sequence: CSLGGGLTYNEQFF. The CDR3 nucleotides are TGCAGCCTTGGTGGGGGACTTACCTACAATGAGCAGTTCTTC.

This clonotype appeared many times. This chain links TRBV27 with TRBJ2-1; TRBD2 matches 7 bases. Trimming at V came to 6 bases and at J to 4 bases, leaving 12 bases not matched to a gene. This CDR3 spans 16 amino acids. Germline lookup yields CDR1 MNHEY and CDR2 SMNVEV (reference sequence). The CDR3 region has the DNA TGTGCCAGCAGCCCGACCGGACTAGAGGAATACAATGAGCAGTTCTTC. This translates into CASSPTGLEEYNEQFF.

Comment on this clonotype: The conserved phenylalanine or tryptophan normally closing the CDR3 is absent here, so this likely arose from a read error. This chain joins TRBV7-2 and TRBJ1-1; D remains unclear. CDR1 is SGHTA and CDR2 is FQGNSA in the germline V gene. This CDR3 is 14 amino acids long. Trimming stripped 1 base from V and 6 bases from J, with 12 bases between. DNA of the CDR3: TGTGCCAGCAGCTTAGTCGGCACAACCGCTGAAGCTTTCCTT. It translates to CASSLVGTTAEAFL.

The table lists this clonotype with many counts. This chain uses TRBV24-1 with TRBJ2-5; D is possibly TRBD1 (6 bases). The CDR3 totals 13 residues. Germline loops: CDR1 KGHDR, CDR2 SFDVKD. Trimming left V 4 bases short and J 8 bases short, with 13 bases between. As DNA, the CDR3 is TGTGCCACCAGTGAGGACAGCTTTGGAACCCAGTACTTC. Its translation: CATSEDSFGTQYF.

The chain links TRBV19 to TRBJ1-2; maybe TRBD1 (5 bases). The CDR3 spans 14 residues. The V and J ends lost 7 bases and 2 bases respectively, with 14 bases between them. Germline-derived CDR1 and CDR2 are LNHDA and SQIVND (reference sequence). The CDR3 loop is CASKAGPANYGYTF. As DNA, the CDR3 is TGTGCCAGTAAAGCGGGACCTGCCAACTATGGCTACACCTTC.

The chain couples TRBV20-1 to TRBJ2-7; unclear D gene. The germline V gene has CDR1 DFQATT and CDR2 SNEGSKA (reference sequence). With 6 bases removed from V and 1 base from J, the gap between germline ends came to 10 bases. The CDR3 extends over 12 amino acids. Here the CDR3 DNA reads TGCAGTGCCAAACTCGGATCCTACGAGCAGTACTTC. It codes for CSAKLGSYEQYF.

This rearrangement joins TRBV12-2 to TRBJ1-3; the D segment call TRBD1 is taken from the table without a DNA check. TRBV12-2 is a recognized pseudogene. The CDR3 runs to 18 residues. The CDR3 here is CASRLGWYNRGSGNTIYF. The CDR3 nucleotides read TGTGCAAGTCGCTTAGGATGGTACAACAGGGGCTCTGGAAACACCATATATTTT.

This clonotype was seen a handful of times. The rearrangement uses TRBV6-2 or TRBV6-3 and TRBJ2-7, with 7 bases fitting TRBD1. V shed 8 bases and J 2 bases; nucleotides not matched to a gene: 3. CDR1 and CDR2 (germline): MNHEY, SVGEGT. The CDR3 sequence is 12 residues long. The CDR3 bases are TGTGCCAGCGCGGACAGGACCTACGAGCAGTACTTC. Its translation: CASADRTYEQYF.

Ten or more counts support this clonotype. The chain carries TRBV29-1 and TRBJ2-1, with TRBD2 matching over 9 bases. Losses at the gene ends were 1 base for V and 8 bases for J; bases not matched to a gene: 9. This CDR3 region has 15 residues. Germline values: CDR1 SQVTM, CDR2 ANQGSEA. The CDR3 loop is CSVEGGSGRGDEQFF. The CDR3 DNA is TGCAGCGTTGAAGGGGGTAGCGGGAGAGGAGATGAGCAGTTCTTC.

This clonotype has more than one count but fewer than ten. The chain has TRBV20-1 and TRBJ1-1; maybe TRBD1 (5 bases). V lost 4 bases, J lost 4 bases, and 7 bases lay in between. This CDR3 spans 11 amino acids. From germline, CDR1 is DFQATT and CDR2 SNEGSKA (reference sequence). The CDR3 sequence is CSANRPTEAFF. The CDR3 nucleotides read TGCAGTGCTAACAGGCCCACTGAAGCTTTCTTT.

The genes are TRBV10-3 and TRBJ1-2, with 7 bases aligning to TRBD1. The V gene end was trimmed by 6 bases and the J gene end by 2 bases; junction bases not matched to a gene: 6. In germline, CDR1 is ENHRY, CDR2 SYGVKD. The CDR3 sequence is 14 residues long. CDR3 sequence: CAISRDSGNYGYTF. The CDR3 nucleotides are TGTGCCATCAGCCGGGACAGTGGAAACTATGGCTACACCTTC.

This clonotype has ten or more counts. The chain joins TRBV7-2 to TRBJ2-5; D is ambiguous. CDR1 and CDR2 (germline): SGHTA, FQGNSA. V gave up 6 bases and J gave up 1 base, with 6 bases separating them. This CDR3 is built from 12 residues. CDR3 sequence: CASSRVQETQYF. CDR3 coding DNA: TGTGCCAGCAGTAGGGTCCAAGAGACCCAGTACTTC.

This clonotype came up many times. This chain uses TRBV5-1 with TRBJ2-7; D is unclear. CDR1 is SGHRS and CDR2 is YFSETQ in the germline V gene. V was clipped by 2 bases and J by 2 bases, with 8 bases between them. The CDR3 runs 13 residues. The CDR3 sequence: CASSFETAYEQYF. CDR3 nucleotide sequence: TGCGCCAGCAGCTTCGAGACGGCCTACGAGCAGTACTTC.

This clonotype has ten or more counts. The chain employs TRBV4-3 and TRBJ1-4, with D possibly TRBD1 on 5 matching bases. This CDR3 region has 16 residues. V was cut by 0 bases and J by 5 bases, with 13 bases left in between. CDR1 is LGHNA and CDR2 is YSLEER in the germline V gene. CDR3 coding DNA: TGCGCCAGCAGCCAAGATCCAAGGGGCCCCAATGAAAAACTGTTTTTT. Its translation is CASSQDPRGPNEKLFF.

This clonotype was observed a few times. This chain joins TRBV27 and TRBJ2-7; the D gene is possibly TRBD1 (5 bases). V was pared by 8 bases and J by 4 bases, with 24 bases between. CDR3 length: 16 amino acids. Germline V gene sequence: CDR1 MNHEY, CDR2 SMNVEV (reference sequence). The CDR3 region has the DNA TGTGCCAGCCGGTATACAGGTCCACTTGGTATATACGAGCAGTACTTC. This translates into CASRYTGPLGIYEQYF.

A few counts support this clonotype. This chain links TRBV20-1 with TRBJ2-1; D remains unclear. CDR3 size: 16 residues. Trimming pared 0 bases from V and 2 bases from J, leaving 14 bases between. Germline-derived CDR1 and CDR2 are DFQATT and SNEGSKA (reference sequence). The CDR3 here is CSAREPVRATYNEQFF. CDR3 DNA: TGCAGTGCTAGAGAACCGGTTCGCGCCACCTACAATGAGCAGTTCTTC.

This chain joins TRBV24-1 and TRBJ1-1, with 11 bases fitting TRBD1. This CDR3 is built from 15 residues. V was pared by 4 bases and J by 5 bases, with 5 bases of the junction left unmatched. CDR1 and CDR2 (germline): KGHDR, SFDVKD. This CDR3 is CATSDPGQGATEAFF. The CDR3 DNA sequence: TGTGCCACCAGTGACCCTGGACAGGGGGCGACTGAAGCTTTCTTT.

The genes are TRBV5-1 and TRBJ2-5; 9 bases align to TRBD1. The germline gives CDR1 SGHRS, CDR2 YFSETQ. V trimming: 0 bases; J trimming: 5 bases; junction bases outside the gene matches: 5. The CDR3 runs 15 residues. The CDR3 DNA follows: TGCGCCAGCAGCTTGGGGGACAGGGTCGGGGAGACCCAGTACTTC. Its translation: CASSLGDRVGETQYF.

The chain couples TRBV20-1 to TRBJ2-5; 8 nucleotides align to TRBD2. Trimming at V came to 6 bases and at J to 7 bases, leaving 10 bases not matched to a gene. The CDR3 spans 13 residues. From germline, CDR1 is DFQATT and CDR2 SNEGSKA (reference sequence). This CDR3 reads CSARTSLTGTQYF. DNA of the CDR3: TGCAGTGCCCGGACTAGCTTAACCGGGACCCAGTACTTC.

This clonotype has a single count. The chain has TRBV4-3 and TRBJ2-3; unclear D gene. This CDR3 is built from 14 residues. CDR1 and CDR2 from the germline V gene are LGHNA and YSLEER. With 9 bases removed from V and 2 bases from J, the gap between germline ends came to 15 bases. CDR3 amino acids: CASSNDLNTDTQYF. For the CDR3, the DNA is TGCGCCAGTAGTAATGACTTAAACACAGATACGCAGTATTTT.